Below, one T cell receptor (beta chain) is given with its context. Its antigen target is currently unknown. One base away there is no much larger clone; base qualities are not given. The immunoSEQ Assay, a bias-controlled multiplex PCR, was used to amplify TCRbeta CDR3 regions from genomic DNA. The paper's data handling went like this. Nucleated cell counts per sample were estimated from amplification of reference gene primers within the assay. To quantify the absolute abundance of each unique TCRbeta CDR3 rearrangement, sequence reads were collapsed and filtered. For each sample, productive Simpson clonality was calculated as the square root of Simpson's diversity index over productive rearrangements. TCRdb's version of the immuneACCESS table is confined to in-frame rearrangements and falls short of the full clone set. An unresolved V gene accounts for under half of the shortfall where checked; the remainder is of unknown origin. V, J and clone size are taken as reported in that table, and D and trimming were inferred from the DNA itself. The sample data list about 130,000 clones, and more than 80% of these were observed just once. The ten largest account for roughly 4.3% of the sample.

Participants in the prospective study were aged roughly 18 to 100 years, lived in 20 to 25 United States geographic areas, and enrolled through a virtual design. In the prospective study, participants were assigned to cohorts based on the clinical history participants reported in a screening survey and a study questionnaire. For ImmuneRACE Cohort 3, a participant was defined as recovered based on two consecutive negative NP/OP PCR tests, clearance by a healthcare professional, or resolution of symptoms. In the prospective study, whole blood, serum and a nasopharyngeal or oropharyngeal swab were collected from each participant by mobile phlebotomists. Over a roughly two-month period, participants in the prospective study had the option of providing additional blood draws and questionnaires. Blood samples from the prospective study were shipped frozen or at room temperature prior to DNA extraction.

The data originate from a study of blood T cell repertoires in COVID-19 (dated by TCRdb to about 2020). Notes on the research overall: Samples covering the acute and convalescent phases of COVID-19 were provided by collaborators in the United States, Italy and Spain. The prospective study material was composed of cDNA or gDNA derived from T cells, B-cell-depleted T cells, or PBMCs. Deeply sampled blood TCRbeta repertoires from subjects exposed to, actively infected with, or recovered from COVID-19 were included in the dataset. The repertoires were released in a freely available public database intended as a resource for research on the immune response to SARS-CoV-2. Samples came from the ongoing ImmuneRACE study (first 160 participants) plus 1,254 subjects from 6 global collaborators. The sample metadata nearly always contained a de-identified subject ID, COVID-19 status, age in years and sex. Where HLA class I and class II types were available, the types were taken from metadata supplied by the sample provider, not from assay-based typing.

Overall study results and their limits: How much clinical and demographic metadata was included differed by source and by participant, and the metadata was provided uncurated.

Based on the germline V gene, the CDR1 and CDR2 sequences are MDHEN and SYDVKM. Inclusive of the bounding cysteine and phenylalanine, the CDR3 is 13 residues long. Only CDR3 DNA is held: 39 bases, read in frame from base 1. Trimming takes 5 bases from V and 2 bases from J, and the germline ends sit 10 bases apart. The V gene is TRBV28 and the J gene is TRBJ2-7; the D segment could be TRBD2, given 6 matching bases. This TCR came from a man aged 50 to 60 who had recovered from COVID-19. The sample was PBMCs or T cells enriched from blood (not recorded which). The DNA reads as follows: TGTGCCAGCAGTCGACTAGGAGCCTACGAGCAGTACTTC. Its translation is CASSRLGAYEQYF.